This TCR beta chain came from a study of shared clonotypes between healthy human individuals. Findings of the study overall: Naive subsets generally exceeded memory subsets in estimated richness. Roughly 5% was the fraction of naive CD4 clonotypes found shared across several donors. Sampling used blood alone; tissue repertoires probably differ.

Sequencing used immunoSEQ multiplex PCR; TCRdb keeps in-frame clones, though not all of them. The sample records approximately 2,300,000 clones, around 90% being singletons. About this clone: Its antigen is undetermined.

There are 16 residues in the CDR3. The germline V gene encodes CDR1 MNHNS and CDR2 SASEGT. Trimming left V 2 bases short and J 1 base short, with 11 bases between. The receptor's source is a man between 18 and 35 years old in good health. Some clones in this sample may be carry-over from other donors' samples. Sample: naive CD4+ T cells from PBMCs. This sample's subset: CD45RA+ positively selected. The J gene is TRBJ1-4, the V gene TRBV6-1; D gene unclear. This CDR3 reads CASSEFGPGTNEKLFF. CDR3 nucleotides: TGTGCCAGCAGTGAATTCGGCCCGGGAACTAATGAAAAACTGTTTTTT.